This T cell receptor beta chain was found in a study of response to subunit inactivated influenza vaccine. The CDR3 spans 15 residues. V was cut by 3 bases and J by 2 bases, with 16 bases left in between. Germline CDR1 reads SQVTM; CDR2 reads ANQGSEA. This clonotype was counted between two and nine times. Its antigen is undetermined. TCRdb reprocessed the RT-PCR reads with MiXCR, giving one entry per CDR3 protein. The data hold over 150,000 distinct CDR3 sequences, with 9.5% to 12% observed a single time. Whole-study results and caveats: Authors suggested each seasonal flu vaccination may recruit only limited numbers of new T cells.

The chain combines TRBV29-1 with TRBJ2-5; D not resolved. This TCR derives from a man between 50 and 70 years old who received an inactivated influenza vaccine. The sequenced sample was CD8+ T cells sorted from PBMCs, obtained 23 to 25 months after vaccination. The DNA of the CDR3 is TGCAGCGTTGATAGGATAGGACGGCTACAAGAGACCCAGTACTTC. Its translation is CSVDRIGRLQETQYF.